One and the same sample provided the 19 T cell receptor beta chains below, sequenced in a study of blood T cells in healthy people across ages (dated by TCRdb to between 2014 and 2017). Library preparation employed 5' RACE. Sequencing instrument: Illumina HiSeq 2500. A second 7 to 11 cycle PCR used a sample-barcoded 5' primer and a J-beta primer mix. Through fastp at Q25 and MiXCR, TCRdb rebuilt clones from the public reads, retaining in-frame beta chains. A single entry per CDR3 protein holds the most common genes and DNA from its merged rows. The sample yields over a million distinct CDR3 sequences; around 59% were counted once. Of the sample, 5% to 7% falls within the top ten clones. Sequencing was performed on blood. All receptors derive from a man in his late teens or twenties in good health.

The chain carries TRBV4-2 and TRBJ2-1; D could derive from TRBD1 or TRBD2 (6 bases each). Germline loops: CDR1 LGHNA, CDR2 YNFKEQ. The CDR3 extends over 15 amino acids. Trimming left V 0 bases short and J 8 bases short, with 14 bases between. The CDR3 loop is CASSQEGTGGDEQFF. CDR3 nucleotide sequence: TGTGCCAGCAGCCAAGAAGGGACTGGGGGCGATGAGCAGTTCTTC.

This clonotype was seen more than once but under ten times. This chain links TRBV10-3 with TRBJ2-2, with a tentative D call TRBD1 (6 bases). The CDR3 loop spans 12 amino acids. Germline V gene lookup returns CDR1 ENHRY and CDR2 SYGVKD. V was clipped by 4 bases and J by 8 bases, with 8 bases between them. CDR3 protein: CAISAGQGELFF. The CDR3 DNA sequence: TGTGCCATCAGTGCCGGACAGGGGGAGCTGTTTTTT.

This clonotype appeared a single time. The rearrangement links TRBV9 to TRBJ2-5; tentative D call: TRBD2 (7 bases). V dropped 4 bases and J dropped 0 bases, with 16 bases sitting between them. CDR3 length: 16 amino acids. CDR1 and CDR2 (germline): SGDLS, YYNGEE. For the CDR3, the DNA is TGTGCCAGCAGCCCCTGGGGGGGCAGGAACCAAGAGACCCAGTACTTC. Translating it yields CASSPWGGRNQETQYF.

The CDR3 loop reads CASAPPGRRNNEQYF. DNA for the CDR3: TGTGCCAGCGCCCCCCCGGGACGACGAAACAATGAGCAGTACTTC. V is TRBV28 and J is TRBJ2-7; D assignment may be TRBD1 or TRBD2 (5 bases each). Germline lookup yields CDR1 MDHEN and CDR2 SYDVKM. The CDR3 contains 15 residues. Deletions cut 8 bases from V and 7 bases from J, with 24 bases between. The full variable domain, with the rest looked up from reference TRBV28 and TRBJ2-7, is DVKVTQSSRYLVKRTGEKVFLECVQDMDHENMFWYRQDPGLGLRLIYFSYDVKMKEKGDIPEGYSVSREKKERFSLILESASTNQTSMYLCASAPPGRRNNEQYFGPGTRLTVT.

The sample holds a few counts of this clonotype. The rearrangement uses TRBV12-3 or TRBV12-4 and TRBJ2-7, with a possible D match to TRBD2 (6 bases). The V and J ends lost 7 bases and 3 bases respectively, with 13 bases between them. The CDR3 has 13 amino acids. CDR3 in amino acids: CASNPGTRYEQYF. The CDR3 coding sequence is TGTGCCAGCAACCCCGGGACTCGCTACGAGCAGTACTTC.

This chain links TRBV11-2 with TRBJ2-7; maybe TRBD1 (5 bases). Germline V CDR1 and CDR2: SGHAT, FQNNGV. The CDR3 runs 14 residues. Trimming removed 5 bases from V and 6 bases from J, with 17 bases in between. DNA for the CDR3: TGTGCCAGCAGCCCCCGAAGGGGCTCGTTCGAGCAGTACTTC. Translating gives CASSPRRGSFEQYF.

V usage is TRBV5-1 and J usage is TRBJ2-1; TRBD1 aligns across 8 bases. V shed 1 base, J shed 1 base, and the junction held 4 bases outside the gene matches. Germline CDR1 SGHRS, CDR2 YFSETQ. CDR3 length equals 16 residues. CDR3 DNA: TGCGCCAGCAGCTTGAGACAGGGGATGTCCTACAATGAGCAGTTCTTC. Its translation: CASSLRQGMSYNEQFF.

The chain joins TRBV20-1 to TRBJ2-5; D gene ambiguous. The V gene's germline CDR1 is DFQATT and CDR2 SNEGSKA (reference sequence). The CDR3 contains 15 residues. Trimming took off 5 bases at V and 0 bases at J, with 16 bases between the two ends. CDR3 protein: CSAAVGYRYQETQYF. The CDR3 coding sequence is TGCAGTGCTGCGGTAGGCTACCGGTACCAAGAGACCCAGTACTTC.

The J gene is TRBJ2-7, the V gene TRBV29-1, with D perhaps matching TRBD1 or TRBD2 (6 bases each). Between the trimmed V and J ends, which lost 2 bases and 5 bases, there was a span of 16 bases. This CDR3 region has 14 residues. Germline V gene sequence: CDR1 SQVTM, CDR2 ANQGSEA. Here the CDR3 reads CSVEPRGGSDEQYF. CDR3 DNA sequence: TGCAGCGTTGAACCTCGAGGGGGGTCGGACGAGCAGTACTTC.

This chain links TRBV29-1 with TRBJ1-1, with 7 bases that match TRBD1. The CDR3 length is 13 residues. Germline CDR1 is SQVTM and CDR2 is ANQGSEA. J was trimmed by 0 bases and V by 7 bases; bases with no gene match: 5. The CDR3 sequence is CSAVGTVNTEAFF. For the CDR3, the DNA is TGCAGCGCCGTGGGGACAGTGAACACTGAAGCTTTCTTT.

The CDR3 loop is CATSRDLGIVEANVLTF. The CDR3 DNA reads as TGTGCCACCAGCAGAGATTTAGGTATTGTCGAGGCCAACGTCCTGACTTTC. The V and J genes are TRBV15 and TRBJ2-6, with no clear D. In germline, CDR1 is LNHNV, CDR2 YYDKDF (reference sequence). V was clipped by 0 bases and J by 6 bases, with 15 bases between them. CDR3 size: 17 residues.

This clonotype was observed a handful of times. This chain links TRBV29-1 with TRBJ2-1, with D possibly matching TRBD2 (5 bases). CDR1 is SQVTM and CDR2 is ANQGSEA in the germline V gene. This CDR3 is 15 amino acids long. The V and J ends lost 3 bases and 4 bases respectively, with 16 bases between them. The CDR3 DNA reads as TGCAGCGTTGATAGCGTTCGGACTCTATACAATGAGCAGTTCTTC. Its translation: CSVDSVRTLYNEQFF.

With regard to this clonotype: One junction end does not reproduce the germline sequence, and a read error may be involved. This sequence joins TRBV6-6 and TRBJ2-3; TRBD2 matches at 12 bases. CDR1 MNHNY and CDR2 SVGAGI come from the germline V gene (reference sequence). There are 16 residues in the CDR3. The CDR3 region has the DNA TGTGCCGGCAGTCCTGGTCTAGCGGGAGGGACAGATACGCAGTATTTT. This codes for CAGSPGLAGGTDTQYF.

This clonotype has just one count. The V call is TRBV20-1, the J call TRBJ2-1; 7 nucleotides line up with TRBD2. CDR1 DFQATT and CDR2 SNEGSKA come from the germline V gene (reference sequence). V shed 1 base, J shed 4 bases, and the junction held 10 bases outside the gene matches. The CDR3 length is 16 residues. The CDR3 DNA reads as TGCAGTGCTAGAGTTTTAGTAGTGGGGGGGTACAATGAGCAGTTCTTC. This codes for CSARVLVVGGYNEQFF.

The chain has TRBV6-1 and TRBJ2-1; 9 positions agree with TRBD1. V lost 3 bases to trimming and J lost 1 base; unmatched junction nucleotides: 4. CDR3 length: 16 residues. Germline CDR1 reads MNHNS; CDR2 reads SASEGT. This chain's CDR3 is CASSDGTGFSYNEQFF. CDR3 coding DNA: TGTGCCAGCAGTGACGGGACAGGGTTTTCCTACAATGAGCAGTTCTTC.

This sequence joins TRBV5-1 and TRBJ1-1; D gene ambiguous. CDR1 is SGHRS and CDR2 is YFSETQ in the germline V gene. The CDR3 spans 13 residues. Trimming removed 0 bases at V and 1 base at J, with 4 bases between. CDR3 sequence: CASSLATNTEAFF. The DNA for the CDR3 is TGCGCCAGCAGCTTGGCCACGAACACTGAAGCTTTCTTT. The variable domain in full, with the rest retrieved from reference TRBV5-1 and TRBJ1-1, is KAGVTQTPRYLIKTRGQQVTLSCSPISGHRSVSWYQQTPGQGLQFLFEYFSETQRNKGNFPGRFSGRQFSNSRSEMNVSTLELGDSALYLCASSLATNTEAFFGQGTRLTVV.

This clonotype was observed a handful of times. The V and J genes are TRBV2 and TRBJ2-1, with a tentative D call TRBD2 (6 bases). Germline CDR1 reads SNHLY; CDR2 reads FYNNEI. The CDR3 covers 14 residues. Trimming took off 4 bases at V and 3 bases at J, with 10 bases between the two ends. The CDR3 DNA sequence: TGTGCCAGCAGTGGCGGAGGGAGCTACAATGAGCAGTTCTTC. It is translated as CASSGGGSYNEQFF.

CDR3 coding DNA: TGTGCCATCAGCACTAGCGGGGGGGCGAGTGAGCAGTACTTC. It encodes CAISTSGGASEQYF. The chain couples TRBV10-3 to TRBJ2-5; 13 bases are shared with TRBD2. Germline lookup yields CDR1 ENHRY and CDR2 SYGVKD. CDR3 size: 14 residues. V lost 6 bases, J lost 11 bases, and 9 bases stayed unmatched.

There are a few counts of this clonotype. The chain carries TRBV10-3 and TRBJ2-5, with D perhaps matching TRBD1 (6 bases). CDR3 length: 12 residues. Looked up from germline, CDR1 is ENHRY and CDR2 is SYGVKD. The V and J ends lost 6 bases and 3 bases respectively, with 8 bases between them. CDR3 in amino acids: CAIRNREETQYF. CDR3 coding DNA: TGTGCCATCAGGAACAGGGAAGAGACCCAGTACTTC.